The 11 T cell receptor beta chains in this list originate from one sample, sequenced in a study. A single record per CDR3 protein comes from TCRdb applying MiXCR to the 5' RACE reads. The table shows approximately 23,000 distinct CDR3 sequences, with about 30% occurring only once. Sample: tumor-infiltrating naive CD4+ T cells sorted from the breast tumor. Noted subset: naive CD4+ T cells, CD4+CD45RA+CD25-. These TCRs come from a female donor with breast cancer.

This clonotype ranks as medium-sized. This rearrangement joins TRBV4-1 to TRBJ1-1; unclear D gene. Germline CDR1 is MGHRA and CDR2 is YSYEKL. The ends were cut back, 6 bases at V and 0 bases at J, with 14 bases in the middle. The CDR3 loop spans 15 amino acids. As DNA, the CDR3 is TGCGCCAGCAGGCGGATGGGAGGTTTGAACACTGAAGCTTTCTTT. It translates to CASRRMGGLNTEAFF.

This clonotype appeared many times. The chain combines TRBV29-1 with TRBJ1-5, with D tentatively TRBD1 (6 bases). Trimming removed 6 bases from V and 7 bases from J, with 16 bases in between. Germline assignment: CDR1 SQVTM and CDR2 ANQGSEA. The CDR3 has 13 amino acids. The CDR3 is CSVQQGAGQPQHF. In DNA, the CDR3 is TGCAGCGTACAACAGGGTGCTGGCCAGCCCCAGCATTTT.

This clonotype came up many times. The chain combines TRBV7-2 with TRBJ2-3, with D unclear. CDR3 length: 13 residues. The V end was cut by 4 bases, the J end by 6 bases, with 11 bases between. Germline CDR1 reads SGHTA; CDR2 reads FQGNSA. The CDR3 sequence is CASSSQLWDTQYF. The CDR3 DNA follows: TGTGCCAGCAGCTCCCAACTCTGGGATACGCAGTATTTT.

This clonotype appeared a single time. This clone may be a read error of a much larger clone one base away. The CDR3 end shows no conserved phenylalanine or tryptophan, and so a read error is likely. The chain couples TRBV7-9 to TRBJ2-7; D call uncertain. Per the germline V gene, CDR1 is SEHNR and CDR2 is FQNEAQ (reference sequence). The ends were cut back, 5 bases at V and 2 bases at J, with 16 bases in the middle. The CDR3 runs to 15 residues. The CDR3 reads CASSEKAVGTYEQYS. The CDR3 region has the DNA TGTGCCAGCAGCGAGAAGGCCGTAGGAACCTACGAGCAGTACTCC.

The chain combines TRBV5-1 with TRBJ2-7; D not certain. Deletions cut 4 bases from V and 4 bases from J, with 15 bases between. The CDR3 loop spans 14 amino acids. The germline gives CDR1 SGHRS, CDR2 YFSETQ. CDR3 loop: CASSASPPRYEQYF. The DNA for the CDR3 is TGCGCCAGCAGCGCGAGTCCCCCCCGATACGAGCAGTACTTC.

For this clonotype: Being one base from a much bigger clone, this may be a read error. This chain links TRBV4-1 with TRBJ2-7; either TRBD1 or TRBD2 may fit D (5 bases each). Germline-derived CDR1 and CDR2 are MGHRA and YSYEKL. This CDR3 region has 15 residues. The CDR3 reads CASSQDGAGTYEQHF. For the CDR3, the DNA is TGCGCCAGCAGCCAAGATGGTGCAGGGACCTACGAGCAGCACTTC.

This clonotype was detected only a few times. Given a much more abundant clone one base away, this may be a read error. V and J are TRBV4-2 and TRBJ2-1; 8 bases line up with TRBD2. Germline lookup yields CDR1 LGHNA and CDR2 YNFKEQ. Trimming cost V 3 bases and J 12 bases; bases outside gene matches: 7. This CDR3 is 13 amino acids long. CDR3 nucleotide sequence: TGTGCCAGCAGCCATGATCTAGCGGGTCTGCAGTTCTTC. It codes for CASSHDLAGLQFF.

The gene calls are TRBV19 and TRBJ2-2; D possibly corresponds to TRBD1 (7 bases). The germline CDR1 and CDR2 sequences are LNHDA and SQIVND (reference sequence). Trimming pared 5 bases from V and 6 bases from J, leaving 19 bases between. The CDR3 runs 16 residues. The CDR3 loop reads CASSPRWRGLSGELFF. The CDR3 DNA reads as TGTGCCAGTAGTCCCCGGTGGAGGGGGCTTTCCGGGGAGCTGTTTTTT.

Turning to this clonotype: Lacking the conserved final phenylalanine or tryptophan, this CDR3 likely reflects a read error. The genes are TRBV12-3 or TRBV12-4 and TRBJ2-7; 7 nucleotides agree with TRBD2. Unmatched junction bases numbered 12, after V lost 6 bases and J lost 7 bases. The CDR3 covers 14 residues. Here the CDR3 reads CASSPGEGIYEQYL. CDR3 DNA: TGTGCCAGCAGCCCCGGGGAGGGAATATATGAGCAGTACCTC.

This clonotype was recorded many times. This rearrangement joins TRBV6-1 to TRBJ2-3, with no clear D. With 6 bases removed from V and 2 bases from J, the gap between germline ends came to 12 bases. The CDR3 sequence is 14 residues long. In germline, CDR1 is MNHNS, CDR2 SASEGT. The CDR3 is CASRTRVDTDTQYF. As DNA, the CDR3 is TGTGCCAGCAGGACACGGGTAGACACAGATACGCAGTATTTT.

This clonotype was counted a few times. The rearrangement links TRBV14 to TRBJ2-5; 10 nucleotides agree with TRBD2. The CDR3 has 15 residues. V was pared by 0 bases and J by 5 bases, with 3 bases of the junction left unmatched. CDR1 and CDR2 (germline): SGHDN, FVKESK. The CDR3 here is CASSQDSGRRETQYF. CDR3 in DNA: TGTGCCAGCAGCCAAGATAGCGGGAGGAGGGAGACCCAGTACTTC.